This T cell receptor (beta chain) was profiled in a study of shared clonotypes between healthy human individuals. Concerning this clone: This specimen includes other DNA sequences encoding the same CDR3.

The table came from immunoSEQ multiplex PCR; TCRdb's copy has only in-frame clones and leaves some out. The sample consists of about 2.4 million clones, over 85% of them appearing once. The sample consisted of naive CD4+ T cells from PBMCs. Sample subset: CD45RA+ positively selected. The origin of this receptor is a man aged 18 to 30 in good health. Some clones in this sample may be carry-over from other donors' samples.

CDR3 residues: CASSVGYSSYEQYF. As DNA, the CDR3 is TGTGCCAGCAGCGTAGGGTACAGCTCCTACGAGCAGTACTTC. The rearrangement uses TRBV9 and TRBJ2-7; D unclear. Trimming took off 0 bases at V and 0 bases at J, with 7 bases between the two ends. Germline-derived CDR1 and CDR2 are SGDLS and YYNGEE. The CDR3 contains 14 residues. The full variable domain, with the rest looked up from reference TRBV9 and TRBJ2-7, is DSGVTQTPKHLITATGQRVTLRCSPRSGDLSVYWYQQSLDQGLQFLIQYYNGEERAKGNILERFSAQQFPDLHSELNLSSLELGDSALYFCASSVGYSSYEQYFGPGTRLTVT.